These T cell receptor beta chains were read from a single sample in a study of blood T cell repertoires in COVID-19. Here immunoSEQ multiplex PCR was the method, and the copy in TCRdb shows in-frame clones only, minus some. The data show more than 85,000 clones, with roughly 89% seen just once and under 3.5% held by the top ten. The sequencing sample was made of peripheral blood. The source is a woman in her 70s with acute or convalescent COVID-19. Each CDR3 is given with its conserved first and last residue. D genes are given only for firm matches. Rows may omit the clone size; those that give it use once, few, many or a size class.

d_call | clone_size | j_call | v_call | cdr3_aa | cdr3_nt
- | - | TRBJ1-2 | TRBV19 | CASSITQGGRYGYTF | TGTGCCAGTAGTATAACCCAGGGAGGCAGATATGGCTACACCTTC
- | - | TRBJ2-6 | TRBV7-8 | CASRVTVKGSGANVLTF | TGTGCCAGCAGGGTGACGGTAAAGGGGTCTGGGGCCAACGTCCTGACTTTC
- | - | TRBJ2-5 | TRBV4-1 | CASTPWVAAGETQYF | TGCGCCAGCACCCCCTGGGTTGCCGCGGGAGAGACCCAGTACTTC
- | - | TRBJ1-5 | TRBV19 | CASSTPRQGGSNQPQHF | TGTGCCAGTAGTACCCCCAGGCAGGGCGGCAGCAATCAGCCCCAGCATTTT
- | - | TRBJ1-2 | TRBV5-1 | CASSPRGDHYGYTF | TGCGCCAGCAGCCCCCGCGGGGATCACTATGGCTACACCTTC
TRBD1 | - | TRBJ2-2 | TRBV12-3/TRBV12-4 | CASHRGNTGELFF | TGTGCCAGCCACAGGGGTAACACCGGGGAGCTGTTTTTT
- | - | TRBJ1-1 | TRBV2 | CASRPAMNTEAFF | TGTGCCAGCAGGCCAGCGATGAACACTGAAGCTTTCTTT
- | few | TRBJ1-2 | TRBV3-1/TRBV3-2 | CASSPITTAQGNYGYTF | TGTGCCAGCAGCCCTATAACCACTGCACAGGGAAACTATGGCTACACCTTC
TRBD1 | - | TRBJ1-1 | TRBV19 | CASSPQGEVLAFF | TGTGCCAGTAGTCCCCAGGGGGAGGTCTTAGCTTTCTTT
TRBD1 | - | TRBJ1-4 | TRBV19 | CASSGTGEVLREKLFF | TGTGCCAGTAGTGGGACAGGGGAGGTCCTACGGGAAAAACTGTTTTTT
- | once | TRBJ1-1 | TRBV20-1 | CSASRQPMNTEAFF | TGCAGTGCTAGTAGACAGCCTATGAACACTGAAGCTTTCTTT
- | - | TRBJ2-5 | TRBV18 | CASSLGTEQETQYF | TGTGCCAGCTCACTCGGGACTGAACAAGAGACCCAGTACTTC
TRBD1 | - | TRBJ1-2 | TRBV5-6 | CASSATGTGLYGYTF | TGTGCCAGCAGCGCAACCGGGACAGGGCTGTATGGCTACACCTTC
TRBD2 | - | TRBJ2-3 | TRBV14 | CASSHRTSGADTQYF | TGTGCCAGCAGCCACCGGACTAGCGGGGCAGATACGCAGTATTTT
- | - | TRBJ2-5 | TRBV6-5 | CASSLFRGSVTQYF | TGTGCCAGCAGTTTGTTCAGGGGTTCAGTAACCCAGTACTTC
- | few | TRBJ1-4 | TRBV18 | CASSPTPTKGATNEKLFF | TGTGCCAGCTCACCGACACCAACGAAGGGGGCAACTAATGAAAAACTGTTTTTT
- | - | TRBJ2-2 | TRBV6-2/TRBV6-3 | CASSYAVSTGELFF | TGTGCCAGCAGTTATGCGGTTTCGACCGGGGAGCTGTTTTTT